The rows below give T cell receptor beta chains drawn from one sample of a study of OX40 agonist ivuxolimab in advanced cancers. TCRdb keeps only in-frame clones here, not all; method: immunoSEQ multiplex PCR. This table holds some 45,000 clones, around 84% found once. Material: CD4+ or CD8+ T cells sorted from blood, obtained in a trial of the OX40 agonist ivuxolimab. The receptors were sampled from an adult with an advanced solid tumor such as melanoma, head and neck, liver or kidney cancer. Both conserved end residues are part of each CDR3. The D gene is left open where the match is weak. The size field is filled for only some rows; it gives once, few, many or a size class.

V gene,J gene,clone size,D gene,CDR3 protein,CDR3 DNA
TRBV2,TRBJ2-5,-,TRBD2,CASRASGYQGTQYF,TGTGCCAGCAGGGCTAGCGGGTACCAAGGGACCCAGTACTTC
TRBV11-2,TRBJ1-5,-,-,CASSLGRNQPQHF,TGTGCCAGCAGCTTGGGCAGAAATCAGCCCCAGCATTTT
TRBV11-1,TRBJ2-5,-,-,CATCAAKYQETQYF,TGTGCCACCTGTGCAGCGAAATACCAAGAGACCCAGTACTTC
TRBV7-9,TRBJ1-1,-,-,CASSGPRGAGTEAFF,TGTGCCAGCAGCGGGCCTCGGGGCGCGGGCACTGAAGCTTTCTTT
TRBV5-1,TRBJ2-7,-,-,CASSLSGYGYEQYF,TGCGCCAGCAGCTTGTCCGGGTACGGCTACGAGCAGTACTTC
TRBV19,TRBJ1-2,-,-,CASSPLERIDYGYTF,TGTGCCAGTAGCCCCCTCGAGCGGATTGACTATGGCTACACCTTC
TRBV19,TRBJ1-2,-,TRBD1,CASSILLYRGGRDGYTF,TGTGCCAGTAGTATCCTCCTCTACAGGGGTGGTCGGGATGGCTACACCTTC
TRBV15,TRBJ1-1,-,-,CATSKTPKPGEAFF,TGTGCCACCAGCAAGACGCCGAAGCCCGGTGAAGCTTTCTTT
TRBV14,TRBJ1-6,-,-,CASSRQSVGQRTNSPLHF,TGTGCCAGCAGCCGACAATCGGTAGGTCAGAGGACGAATTCACCCCTCCACTTT
TRBV19,TRBJ1-5,-,TRBD1,CASSPDRVGQPQHF,TGTGCCAGTAGTCCCGACAGGGTCGGCCAGCCCCAGCATTTT
TRBV5-6,TRBJ1-1,-,-,CASSLIGPEPEAFF,TGTGCCAGCAGCTTAATCGGACCGGAGCCTGAAGCTTTCTTT
TRBV19,TRBJ2-1,-,-,CASSIQGNYNEQFF,TGTGCCAGTAGTATACAGGGGAACTACAATGAGCAGTTCTTC
TRBV6-6,TRBJ2-1,-,TRBD2,CASNLAGTYNEQFF,TGTGCCAGCAATCTAGCGGGTACCTACAATGAGCAGTTCTTC
TRBV7-9,TRBJ2-1,-,-,CASSLDGYLPYNEQFF,TGTGCCAGCAGCTTAGACGGCTACCTCCCCTACAATGAGCAGTTCTTC
TRBV7-9,TRBJ2-7,-,TRBD1,CASSLGQGVTYEQYF,TGTGCCAGCAGCCTCGGACAGGGTGTAACCTACGAGCAGTACTTC
TRBV5-1,TRBJ2-3,-,-,CASSLEGSGDTQYF,TGCGCCAGCAGCTTGGAAGGGAGCGGAGATACGCAGTATTTT
TRBV9,TRBJ2-5,-,-,CAPRGLGGGVAQYF,TGTGCCCCCAGAGGGTTAGGGGGGGGAGTGGCCCAGTACTTC
TRBV27,TRBJ1-2,-,TRBD1,CASSPRTGVSYGYTF,TGTGCCAGCAGCCCCCGGACAGGGGTAAGCTATGGCTACACCTTC
TRBV27,TRBJ2-5,-,-,CASSLGQGTGEQYF,TGTGCCAGCAGTTTAGGGCAGGGCACGGGGGAGCAGTACTTC
TRBV30,TRBJ2-3,-,-,CAWSGKGVGLSTDTQYF,TGTGCCTGGAGTGGAAAAGGGGTGGGGCTCAGCACAGATACGCAGTATTTT
TRBV7-9,TRBJ1-4,-,-,CASSRRQAQEKLFF,TGTGCCAGCAGCCGCCGACAGGCTCAGGAAAAACTGTTTTTT
TRBV29-1,TRBJ1-1,-,TRBD1,CSVGDRVGIMNTEAFF,TGCAGCGTTGGAGACAGGGTGGGGATCATGAACACTGAAGCTTTCTTT
TRBV7-8,TRBJ2-3,-,-,CASSLAVSGSTDTQYF,TGTGCCAGCAGCTTAGCAGTCTCCGGTAGCACAGATACGCAGTATTTT
TRBV2,TRBJ2-7,few,-,CASSELGTGEQYF,TGTGCCAGCAGTGAGTTAGGTACGGGCGAGCAGTACTTC
TRBV19,TRBJ1-6,-,TRBD1,CASNRGHGDANSPLHF,TGTGCCAGTAATAGGGGGCACGGTGACGCTAATTCACCCCTCCACTTT
TRBV6-1,TRBJ1-4,once,-,CASSEGTPYGEKLFF,TGTGCCAGCAGTGAGGGGACCCCTTACGGTGAAAAACTGTTTTTT
TRBV29-1,TRBJ1-1,-,TRBD1,CSVDSGQVEAFF,TGCAGCGTTGACTCCGGACAGGTTGAAGCTTTCTTT
TRBV9,TRBJ2-2,-,-,CASSVAAGETGELFF,TGTGCCAGCAGCGTAGCGGCGGGTGAAACCGGGGAGCTGTTTTTT
TRBV18,TRBJ1-1,-,TRBD1,CASSPRQGSEAFF,TGTGCCAGCTCACCCAGACAGGGCAGTGAAGCTTTCTTT
TRBV15,TRBJ2-1,-,-,CATSREQYNEQFF,TGTGCCACCAGCAGAGAACAGTACAATGAGCAGTTCTTC
TRBV27,TRBJ2-1,-,-,CASSSMGHLNNEQFF,TGTGCCAGCAGTTCCATGGGCCACCTCAACAATGAGCAGTTCTTC
TRBV29-1,TRBJ1-3,-,-,CSVAPGDKTGNTIYF,TGCAGCGTTGCCCCCGGAGACAAAACTGGAAACACCATATATTTT
TRBV5-1,TRBJ1-3,-,-,CASSLGVQGSGNTIYF,TGCGCCAGCAGCTTGGGGGTACAGGGTTCGGGAAACACCATATATTTT
TRBV6-6,TRBJ1-1,-,TRBD1,CASSYEGQYTEAFF,TGTGCCAGCAGTTACGAGGGACAGTACACTGAAGCTTTCTTT
TRBV6-5,TRBJ2-5,-,-,CASSFGTPLQGETQYF,TGTGCCAGCAGTTTCGGGACTCCTCTACAGGGGGAGACCCAGTACTTC
TRBV19,TRBJ2-2,-,-,CASSISKDTGELFF,TGTGCCAGTAGTATTTCGAAGGACACCGGGGAGCTGTTTTTT
TRBV4-3,TRBJ2-2,once,-,CASSQGPRAGGELFF,TGCGCCAGCAGCCAAGGCCCCCGGGCGGGCGGGGAGCTGTTTTTT
TRBV11-2,TRBJ1-6,-,-,CASSRDWNSPLHF,TGTGCCAGCAGCCGGGACTGGAATTCACCCCTCCACTTT
TRBV30,TRBJ1-5,-,-,CAWSVQNYNQPQHF,TGTGCCTGGAGTGTACAGAATTACAATCAGCCCCAGCATTTT
TRBV7-2,TRBJ1-2,-,-,CASSWRQNYGYTF,TGTGCCAGCAGCTGGAGACAGAACTATGGCTACACCTTC
TRBV27,TRBJ1-5,-,-,CASSPSGTLNQPQHF,TGTGCCAGCAGTCCCTCGGGGACACTCAATCAGCCCCAGCATTTT
TRBV7-9,TRBJ1-2,-,-,CASSFRGAHGYTF,TGTGCCAGCAGCTTCCGGGGGGCCCATGGCTACACCTTC
TRBV7-9,TRBJ2-5,-,TRBD2,CASSLERLAGEQYF,TGTGCCAGCAGCTTAGAGAGACTAGCGGGTGAGCAGTACTTC